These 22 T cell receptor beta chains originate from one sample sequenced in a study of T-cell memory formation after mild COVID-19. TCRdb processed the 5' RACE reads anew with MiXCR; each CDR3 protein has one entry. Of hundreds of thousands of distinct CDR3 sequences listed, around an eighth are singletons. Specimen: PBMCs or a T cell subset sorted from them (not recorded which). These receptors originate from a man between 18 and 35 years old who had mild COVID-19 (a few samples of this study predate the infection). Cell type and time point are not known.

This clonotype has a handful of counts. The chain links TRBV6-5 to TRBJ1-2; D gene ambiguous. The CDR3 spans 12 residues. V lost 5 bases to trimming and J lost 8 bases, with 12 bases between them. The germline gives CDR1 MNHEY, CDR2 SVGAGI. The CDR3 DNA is TGTGCCAGCAGTGACCCGGGCCTGGGCTACACCTTC. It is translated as CASSDPGLGYTF.

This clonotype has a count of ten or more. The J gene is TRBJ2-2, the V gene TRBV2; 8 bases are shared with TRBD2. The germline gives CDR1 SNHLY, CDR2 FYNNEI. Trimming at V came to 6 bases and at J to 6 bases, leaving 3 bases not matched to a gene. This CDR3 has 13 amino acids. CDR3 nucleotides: TGTGCCAGCAGCAGCGGGGGCGCCGGGGAGCTGTTTTTT. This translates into CASSSGGAGELFF.

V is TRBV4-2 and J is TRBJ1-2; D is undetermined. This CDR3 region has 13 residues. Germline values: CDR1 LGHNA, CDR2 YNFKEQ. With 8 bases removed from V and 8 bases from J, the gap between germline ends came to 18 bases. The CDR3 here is CASQEVWRGGYTF. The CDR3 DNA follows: TGTGCCAGCCAAGAAGTTTGGCGCGGAGGCTACACCTTC.

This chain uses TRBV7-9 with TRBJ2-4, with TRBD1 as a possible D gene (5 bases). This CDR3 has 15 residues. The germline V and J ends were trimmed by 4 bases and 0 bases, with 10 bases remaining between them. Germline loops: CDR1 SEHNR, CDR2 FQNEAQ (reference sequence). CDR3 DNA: TGTGCCAGCAGCTCCTTGACAGTAGCCAAAAACATTCAGTACTTC. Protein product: CASSSLTVAKNIQYF.

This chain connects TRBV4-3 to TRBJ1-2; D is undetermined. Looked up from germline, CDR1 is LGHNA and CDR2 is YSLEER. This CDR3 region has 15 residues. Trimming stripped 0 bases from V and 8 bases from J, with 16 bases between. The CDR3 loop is CASSQETETAIGYTF. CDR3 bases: TGCGCCAGCAGCCAAGAGACCGAGACGGCCATCGGCTACACCTTC.

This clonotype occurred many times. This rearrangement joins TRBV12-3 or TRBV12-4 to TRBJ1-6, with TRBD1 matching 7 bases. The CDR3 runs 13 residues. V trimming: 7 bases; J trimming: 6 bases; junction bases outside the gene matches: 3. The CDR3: CASKGQLNSPLHF. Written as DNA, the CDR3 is TGTGCCAGCAAGGGACAGCTTAATTCACCCCTCCACTTT.

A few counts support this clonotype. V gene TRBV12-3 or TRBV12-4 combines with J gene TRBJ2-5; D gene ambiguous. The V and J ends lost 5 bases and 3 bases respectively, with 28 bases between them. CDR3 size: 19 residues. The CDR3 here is CASSLTVPRRGSLKETQYF. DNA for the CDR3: TGTGCCAGCAGTCTTACGGTCCCGCGGCGCGGCAGTTTAAAAGAGACCCAGTACTTC.

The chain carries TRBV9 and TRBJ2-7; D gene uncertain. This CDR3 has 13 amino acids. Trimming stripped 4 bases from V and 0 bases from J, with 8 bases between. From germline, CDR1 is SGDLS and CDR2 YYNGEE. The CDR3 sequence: CASSSHPSYEQYF. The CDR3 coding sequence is TGTGCCAGCAGCTCCCACCCCTCCTACGAGCAGTACTTC.

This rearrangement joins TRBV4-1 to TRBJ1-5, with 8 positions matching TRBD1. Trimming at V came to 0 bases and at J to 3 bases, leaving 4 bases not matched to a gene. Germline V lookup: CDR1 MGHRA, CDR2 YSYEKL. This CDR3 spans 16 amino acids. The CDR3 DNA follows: TGCGCCAGCAGCCAAGAGGGCAGGGGGCCCAATCAGCCCCAGCATTTT. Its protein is CASSQEGRGPNQPQHF.

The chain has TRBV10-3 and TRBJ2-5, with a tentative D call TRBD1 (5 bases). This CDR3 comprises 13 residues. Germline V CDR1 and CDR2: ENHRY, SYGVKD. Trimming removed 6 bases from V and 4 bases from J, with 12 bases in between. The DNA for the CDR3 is TGTGCCATCAGGGGTACAAGGGGAGAGACCCAGTACTTC. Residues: CAIRGTRGETQYF.

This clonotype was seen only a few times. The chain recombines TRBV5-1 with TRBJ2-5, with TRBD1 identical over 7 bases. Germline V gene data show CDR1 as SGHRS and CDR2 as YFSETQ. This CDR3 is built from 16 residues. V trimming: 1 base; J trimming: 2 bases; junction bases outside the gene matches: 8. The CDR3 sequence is CASSLMAGTEQETQYF. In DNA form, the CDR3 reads TGCGCCAGCAGCTTGATGGCCGGGACAGAACAAGAGACCCAGTACTTC. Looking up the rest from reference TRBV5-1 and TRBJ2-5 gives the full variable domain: KAGVTQTPRYLIKTRGQQVTLSCSPISGHRSVSWYQQTPGQGLQFLFEYFSETQRNKGNFPGRFSGRQFSNSRSEMNVSTLELGDSALYLCASSLMAGTEQETQYFGPGTRLLVL.

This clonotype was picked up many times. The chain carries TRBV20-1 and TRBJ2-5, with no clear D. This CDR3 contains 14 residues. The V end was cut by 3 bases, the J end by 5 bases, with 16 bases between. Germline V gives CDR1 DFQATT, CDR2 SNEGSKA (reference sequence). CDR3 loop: CSASSTIGRETQYF. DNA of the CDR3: TGCAGTGCTAGTTCCACCATTGGTCGGGAGACCCAGTACTTC.

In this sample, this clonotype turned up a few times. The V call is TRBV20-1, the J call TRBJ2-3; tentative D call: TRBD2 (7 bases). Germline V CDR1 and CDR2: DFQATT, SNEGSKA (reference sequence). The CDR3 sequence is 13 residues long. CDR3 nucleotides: TGCACCGCCGAGGGGGGGCAAGGAGATACGCAGTATTTT. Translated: CTAEGGQGDTQYF.

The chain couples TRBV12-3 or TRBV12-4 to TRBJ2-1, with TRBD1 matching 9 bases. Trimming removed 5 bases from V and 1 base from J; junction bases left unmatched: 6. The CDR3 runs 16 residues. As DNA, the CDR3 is TGTGCCAGCAGTGTGGGGACAGGGTGGTCCTACAATGAGCAGTTCTTC. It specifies CASSVGTGWSYNEQFF.

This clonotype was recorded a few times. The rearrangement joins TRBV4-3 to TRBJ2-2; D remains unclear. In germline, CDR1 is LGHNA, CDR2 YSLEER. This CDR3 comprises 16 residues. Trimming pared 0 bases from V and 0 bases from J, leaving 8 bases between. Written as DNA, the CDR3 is TGCGCCAGCAGCCAAGAAATCCCCGCGAACACCGGGGAGCTGTTTTTT. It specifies CASSQEIPANTGELFF.

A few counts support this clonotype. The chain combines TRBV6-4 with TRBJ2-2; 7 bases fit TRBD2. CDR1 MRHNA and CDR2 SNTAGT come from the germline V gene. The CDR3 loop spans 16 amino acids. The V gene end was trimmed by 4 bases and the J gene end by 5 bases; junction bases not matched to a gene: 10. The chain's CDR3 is CASSGEGRNSTGELFF. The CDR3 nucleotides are TGTGCCAGCAGTGGGGAGGGACGAAATTCAACCGGGGAGCTGTTTTTT.

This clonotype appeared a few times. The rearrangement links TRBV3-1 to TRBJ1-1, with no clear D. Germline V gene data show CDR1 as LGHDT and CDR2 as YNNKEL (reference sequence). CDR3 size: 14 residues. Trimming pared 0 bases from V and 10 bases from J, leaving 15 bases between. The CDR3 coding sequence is TGTGCCAGCAGCCAAGAAAGGACTATGGCAGGAGCTTTCTTT. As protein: CASSQERTMAGAFF.

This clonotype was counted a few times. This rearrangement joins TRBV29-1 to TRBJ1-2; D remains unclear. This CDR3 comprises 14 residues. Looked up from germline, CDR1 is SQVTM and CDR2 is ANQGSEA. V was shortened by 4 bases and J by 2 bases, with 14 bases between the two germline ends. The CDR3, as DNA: TGCAGCGTTGTGGCGCAGGAAACAAACTATGGCTACACCTTC. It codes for CSVVAQETNYGYTF. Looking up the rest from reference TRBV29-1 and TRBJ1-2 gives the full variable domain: SAVISQKPSRDICQRGTSLTIQCQVDSQVTMMFWYRQQPGQSLTLIATANQGSEATYESGFVIDKFPISRPNLTFSTLTVSNMSPEDSSIYLCSVVAQETNYGYTFGSGTRLTVV.

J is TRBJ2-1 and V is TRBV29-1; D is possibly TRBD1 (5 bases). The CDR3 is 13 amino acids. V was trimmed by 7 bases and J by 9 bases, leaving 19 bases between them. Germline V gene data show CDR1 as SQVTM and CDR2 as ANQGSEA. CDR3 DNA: TGCAGCGCTTGCAGGGTCCTGGGTGGTGAGCAGTTCTTC. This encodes CSACRVLGGEQFF.

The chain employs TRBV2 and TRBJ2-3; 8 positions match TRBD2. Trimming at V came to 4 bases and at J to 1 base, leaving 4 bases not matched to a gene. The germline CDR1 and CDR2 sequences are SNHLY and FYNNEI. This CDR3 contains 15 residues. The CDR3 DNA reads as TGTGCCAGCAGTGTGGAGCGGGGGCGCACAGATACGCAGTATTTT. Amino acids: CASSVERGRTDTQYF.

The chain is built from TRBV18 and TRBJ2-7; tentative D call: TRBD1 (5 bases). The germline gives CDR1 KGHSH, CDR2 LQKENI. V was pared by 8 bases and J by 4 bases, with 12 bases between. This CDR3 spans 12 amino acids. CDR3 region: CASGVTAYEQYF. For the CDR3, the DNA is TGTGCCAGCGGGGTGACAGCATACGAGCAGTACTTC.

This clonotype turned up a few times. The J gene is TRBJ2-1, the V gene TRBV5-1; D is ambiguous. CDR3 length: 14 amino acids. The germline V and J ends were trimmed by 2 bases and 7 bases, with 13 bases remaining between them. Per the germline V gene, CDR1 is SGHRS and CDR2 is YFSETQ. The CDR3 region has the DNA TGCGCCAGCAGCTTTGAGAATGAAGGGAATGAGCAGTTCTTC. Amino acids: CASSFENEGNEQFF.